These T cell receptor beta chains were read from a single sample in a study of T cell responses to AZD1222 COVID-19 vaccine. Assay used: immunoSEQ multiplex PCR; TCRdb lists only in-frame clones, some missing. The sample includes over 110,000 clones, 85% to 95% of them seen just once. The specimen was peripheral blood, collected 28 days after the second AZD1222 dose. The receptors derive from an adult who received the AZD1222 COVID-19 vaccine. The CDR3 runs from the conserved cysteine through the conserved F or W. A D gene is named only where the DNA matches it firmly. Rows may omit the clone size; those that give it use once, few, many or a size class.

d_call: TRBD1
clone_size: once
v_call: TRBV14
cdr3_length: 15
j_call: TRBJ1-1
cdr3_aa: CASSFLTGGSTEAFF
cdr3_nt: TGTGCCAGCAGCTTCCTAACAGGGGGTAGTACTGAAGCTTTCTTT

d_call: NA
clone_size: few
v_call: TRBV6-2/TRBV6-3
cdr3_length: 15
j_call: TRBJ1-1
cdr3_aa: CASSLPGHKNTEAFF
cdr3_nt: TGTGCCAGCAGCCTTCCGGGACACAAGAACACTGAAGCTTTCTTT

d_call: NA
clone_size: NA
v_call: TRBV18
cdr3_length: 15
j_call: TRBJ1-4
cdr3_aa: CASSPSSTVNEKLFF
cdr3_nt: TGTGCCAGCTCACCTTCCTCAACAGTAAATGAAAAACTGTTTTTT

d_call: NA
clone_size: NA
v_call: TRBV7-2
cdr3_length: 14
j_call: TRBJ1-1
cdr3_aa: CASIIGLGGTEAFF
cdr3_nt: TGTGCCAGCATCATAGGCCTGGGCGGCACTGAAGCTTTCTTT

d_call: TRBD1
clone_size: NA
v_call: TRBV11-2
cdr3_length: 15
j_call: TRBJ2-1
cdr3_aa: CASSPDRERYNEQFF
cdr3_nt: TGTGCCAGCAGCCCAGACAGGGAACGCTACAATGAGCAGTTCTTC

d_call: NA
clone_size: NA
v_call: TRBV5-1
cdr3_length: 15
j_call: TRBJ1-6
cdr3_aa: CASSLAGHGNSPLHF
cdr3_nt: TGCGCCAGCAGCTTGGCGGGACATGGTAATTCACCCCTCCACTTT

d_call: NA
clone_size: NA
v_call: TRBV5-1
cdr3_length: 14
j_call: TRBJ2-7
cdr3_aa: CASSFETSSYEQYF
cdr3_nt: TGCGCCAGCAGCTTTGAGACCAGCTCCTACGAGCAGTACTTC

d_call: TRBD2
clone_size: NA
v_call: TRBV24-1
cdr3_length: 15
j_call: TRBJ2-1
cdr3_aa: CATSDSRGGGARQFF
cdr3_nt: TGTGCCACCAGTGATTCTCGAGGCGGGGGGGCCCGCCAGTTCTTC

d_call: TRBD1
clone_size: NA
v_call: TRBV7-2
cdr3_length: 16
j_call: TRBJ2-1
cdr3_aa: CASSLRQGDLYNEQFF
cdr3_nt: TGTGCCAGCAGCTTAAGACAGGGAGACCTTTACAATGAGCAGTTCTTC

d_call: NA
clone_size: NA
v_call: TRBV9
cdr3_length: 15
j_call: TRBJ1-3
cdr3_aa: CASTPSAAPGNTIYF
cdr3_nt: TGTGCCAGCACGCCCTCGGCTGCTCCCGGAAACACCATATATTTT

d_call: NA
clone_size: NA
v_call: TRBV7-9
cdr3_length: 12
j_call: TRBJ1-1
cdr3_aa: CASSFGAGDCFF
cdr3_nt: TGTGCCAGCAGCTTCGGGGCAGGGGATTGTTTCTTT

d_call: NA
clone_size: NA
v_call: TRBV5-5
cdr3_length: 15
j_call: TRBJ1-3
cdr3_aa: CASSFSGAQENTIYF
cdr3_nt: TGTGCCAGCAGCTTTTCAGGGGCGCAAGAAAACACCATATATTTT